One and the same sample provided the 32 T cell receptor beta chains below, sequenced in a study of blood T cell repertoires in COVID-19. Assay used: immunoSEQ multiplex PCR; TCRdb lists only in-frame clones, some missing. The sample lists hundreds of thousands of clones; 80% to 90% were seen once. The sequencing input was PBMCs or T cells enriched from blood (not recorded which). These receptors were taken from a man younger than 45 who had recovered from COVID-19.

This sequence joins TRBV24-1 and TRBJ2-1, with 9 nucleotides matching TRBD2. V shed 5 bases and J 9 bases; nucleotides not matched to a gene: 10. This CDR3 is 15 amino acids long. Per the germline V gene, CDR1 is KGHDR and CDR2 is SFDVKD. CDR3 loop: CATSGSGTSQSEQFF. DNA of the CDR3: TGTGCCACCAGTGGATCCGGGACTAGCCAATCTGAGCAGTTCTTC.

The chain couples TRBV9 to TRBJ2-5; TRBD1 matches at 11 bases. Germline V gene sequence: CDR1 SGDLS, CDR2 YYNGEE. V trimming: 4 bases; J trimming: 1 base; junction bases outside the gene matches: 9. CDR3 length: 17 amino acids. The CDR3 nucleotides are TGTGCCAGCAGCCCGACCTCGGACAGGGGGCGCCAAGAGACCCAGTACTTC. It specifies CASSPTSDRGRQETQYF.

The genes are TRBV18 and TRBJ2-5; D perhaps matches TRBD2 (6 bases). Germline CDR1 and CDR2: KGHSH and LQKENI. The ends were cut back, 2 bases at V and 5 bases at J, with 15 bases in the middle. The CDR3 has 15 residues. The DNA for the CDR3 is TGTGCCAGCTCACCAGGCGGAGGGGTCGCGGAGACCCAGTACTTC. Translating gives CASSPGGGVAETQYF.

V is TRBV14 and J is TRBJ2-2; TRBD2 matches at 9 bases. The CDR3 covers 19 residues. V dropped 3 bases and J dropped 4; count of bases not matched to a gene: 15. Germline CDR1 and CDR2: SGHDN and FVKESK. The CDR3 is CASSQIGRLAGDGTGELFF. The CDR3 DNA follows: TGTGCCAGCAGCCAGATAGGACGTTTAGCGGGAGATGGCACCGGGGAGCTGTTTTTT.

This chain connects TRBV14 to TRBJ2-2; possibly TRBD2 for D (6 bases). In germline, CDR1 is SGHDN, CDR2 FVKESK. The CDR3 sequence is 15 residues long. V dropped 4 bases and J dropped 5 bases, with 14 bases sitting between them. CDR3 protein: CASSLSGPLTGELFF. CDR3 in DNA: TGTGCCAGCAGCCTTAGCGGACCATTGACCGGGGAGCTGTTTTTT.

V usage is TRBV14 and J usage is TRBJ2-5, with D uncertain. CDR1 SGHDN and CDR2 FVKESK come from the germline V gene. The CDR3 length is 16 residues. The V and J ends lost 0 bases and 4 bases respectively, with 15 bases between them. The CDR3 nucleotides read TGTGCCAGCAGCCAAGATGATTGGCCCCCGGGAGAGACCCAGTACTTC. It encodes CASSQDDWPPGETQYF.

The chain has TRBV7-2 and TRBJ1-4; a weak D match, TRBD1 (6 bases). The CDR3 runs to 15 residues. V gave up 4 bases and J gave up 7 bases, with 16 bases separating them. Per germline, CDR1 SGHTA and CDR2 FQGNSA. The CDR3 nucleotides read TGTGCCAGCAGCTCAACCGGGACAATAGGTGAAAAACTGTTTTTT. Its protein is CASSSTGTIGEKLFF. Full variable domain (outside the CDR3, taken from reference TRBV7-2 and TRBJ1-4): GAGVSQSPSNKVTEKGKDVELRCDPISGHTALYWYRQSLGQGLEFLIYFQGNSAPDKSGLPSDRFSAERTGGSVSTLTIQRTQQEDSAVYLCASSSTGTIGEKLFFGSGTQLSVL.

The chain joins TRBV5-4 to TRBJ1-1; 7 positions match TRBD1. V was pared by 4 bases and J by 3 bases, with 6 bases of the junction left unmatched. The germline V gene has CDR1 SGHNT and CDR2 YYREEE (reference sequence). This CDR3 is 14 amino acids long. The CDR3 region is CASSRGQADTEAFF. The CDR3 DNA reads TGTGCCAGCAGCCGAGGACAGGCGGACACTGAAGCTTTCTTT.

The J gene is TRBJ1-2, the V gene TRBV28, with a possible D match to TRBD1 (6 bases). Germline V lookup: CDR1 MDHEN, CDR2 SYDVKM. The CDR3 loop spans 13 amino acids. The ends were cut back, 5 bases at V and 8 bases at J, with 15 bases in the middle. The CDR3 coding sequence is TGTGCCAGCAGTACCCCTGGGGGCGCCGGCTACACCTTC. Its protein product is CASSTPGGAGYTF.

This clone was seen a few times. The chain carries TRBV6-2 or TRBV6-3 and TRBJ2-1, with TRBD2 matching 10 bases. The CDR3 totals 14 residues. J gave up 7 bases and V 5 bases, and 5 bases lay outside the gene matches. Germline CDR1 and CDR2: MNHEY and SVGEGT. The CDR3 sequence is CASSQPGLANEQFF. The CDR3 DNA follows: TGTGCCAGCAGTCAGCCGGGACTAGCGAATGAGCAGTTCTTC.

The chain has TRBV7-6 and TRBJ2-1, with 8 bases matching TRBD2. J was trimmed by 4 bases and V by 5 bases; bases with no gene match: 13. The CDR3 sequence is 17 residues long. Germline V gene data show CDR1 as SGHVS and CDR2 as FNYEAQ. CDR3 residues: CASSLSGSGGTYNEQFF. The CDR3 DNA reads TGTGCCAGCAGCCTAAGTGGGAGCGGGGGTACATACAATGAGCAGTTCTTC.

The chain links TRBV3-1 (or the pseudogene TRBV3-2) to TRBJ1-1; no firm D call. Germline V gene sequence: CDR1 LGHDT, CDR2 YNNKEL (reference sequence). This CDR3 has 14 amino acids. Trimming took 4 bases from V and 4 from J, leaving 13 bases between them. The CDR3 nucleotides read TGTGCCAGCAGCCGGTCCGAGGACTTCACTGAAGCTTTCTTT. Its translation: CASSRSEDFTEAFF.

This clone has just one count. The chain carries TRBV28 and TRBJ1-2, with D possibly being TRBD1 (6 bases). The CDR3 covers 15 residues. Germline CDR1 MDHEN, CDR2 SYDVKM. The V and J ends lost 6 bases and 4 bases respectively, with 18 bases between them. CDR3 loop: CASSQTQGQGYGYTF. CDR3 bases: TGTGCCAGCAGCCAGACCCAGGGGCAAGGCTATGGCTACACCTTC.

The V gene is TRBV18, the J gene TRBJ2-5, with D unresolved. Trimming shortened V by 4 bases and J by 1 base, and 10 bases separated the two germline ends. Germline V gene data show CDR1 as KGHSH and CDR2 as LQKENI. The CDR3 has 14 amino acids. The CDR3 loop is CASSQTAFQETQYF. The CDR3, as DNA: TGTGCCAGCTCACAAACAGCATTCCAAGAGACCCAGTACTTC.

The chain uses TRBV10-2 and TRBJ2-6; D gene unclear. V was pared by 5 bases and J by 0 bases, with 8 bases between. This CDR3 spans 15 amino acids. Germline V gene data show CDR1 as WSHSY and CDR2 as SAAADI. CDR3 region: CASSRLISGANVLTF. The CDR3 region has the DNA TGCGCCAGCAGTCGTCTTATCTCTGGGGCCAACGTCCTGACTTTC.

V usage is TRBV6-5 and J usage is TRBJ2-7; the match to TRBD2 covers 10 bases. Unmatched junction bases numbered 5, after V lost 6 bases and J lost 3 bases. Germline V CDR1 and CDR2: MNHEY, SVGAGI. The CDR3 totals 14 residues. For the CDR3, the DNA is TGTGCCAGCAGACCAACTAGCGGGAACTACGAGCAGTACTTC. Translating it yields CASRPTSGNYEQYF.

The rearrangement uses TRBV28 and TRBJ2-5; the match to TRBD2 covers 8 bases. The CDR3 loop spans 14 amino acids. Germline-derived CDR1 and CDR2 are MDHEN and SYDVKM. Trimming removed 7 bases from V and 0 bases from J; junction bases left unmatched: 4. This chain's CDR3 is CASKTSAYQETQYF. CDR3 sequence (DNA): TGTGCCAGCAAGACTAGCGCCTACCAAGAGACCCAGTACTTC.

The chain links TRBV3-1 (or the pseudogene TRBV3-2) to TRBJ1-5, with 7 bases lining up with TRBD1. V dropped 6 bases and J dropped 13; count of bases not matched to a gene: 9. The CDR3 totals 12 residues. Germline CDR1 is LGHDT and CDR2 is YNNKEL (reference sequence). CDR3 sequence reads: CASSRQGRSQHF. As DNA, the CDR3 is TGTGCCAGCAGTCGACAGGGTCGCTCTCAGCATTTT.

J is TRBJ2-3 and V is TRBV7-2, with 7 bases that match TRBD1. With V trimmed by 4 bases and J by 7 bases, 5 bases remained unmatched. This CDR3 has 13 residues. Looked up from germline, CDR1 is SGHTA and CDR2 is FQGNSA. In DNA form, the CDR3 reads TGTGCCAGCAGCTCCGACAGGGCGAATACGCAGTATTTT. Residues: CASSSDRANTQYF.

This sequence joins TRBV7-8 and TRBJ1-5, with TRBD1 matching 8 bases. Looked up from germline, CDR1 is SGHVS and CDR2 is FQNEAQ. With V trimmed by 4 bases and J by 6 bases, 8 bases remained unmatched. CDR3 length equals 15 residues. CDR3 in amino acids: CASSSQGQVPQPQHF. CDR3 nucleotides: TGTGCCAGCAGCTCTCAGGGACAGGTTCCTCAGCCCCAGCATTTT.

The chain is built from TRBV7-3 and TRBJ2-1, with 11 bases aligning to TRBD2. Germline-derived CDR1 and CDR2 are SGHTA and FQGTGA. The CDR3 totals 15 residues. The V gene end was trimmed by 5 bases and the J gene end by 6 bases; junction bases not matched to a gene: 6. CDR3 in amino acids: CASSQLAGVGNEQFF. As DNA, the CDR3 is TGTGCCAGCAGCCAACTAGCGGGAGTTGGCAATGAGCAGTTCTTC.

V and J are TRBV5-1 and TRBJ1-4; TRBD1 might be the D (6 bases). The CDR3 has 14 residues. V was clipped by 4 bases and J by 8 bases, with 15 bases between them. Germline CDR1 SGHRS, CDR2 YFSETQ. The CDR3 loop is CASSEQGFREKLFF. CDR3 DNA sequence: TGCGCCAGCAGCGAACAGGGTTTTCGGGAAAAACTGTTTTTT.

This chain joins TRBV4-1 and TRBJ2-7; 7 bases agree with TRBD1. There are 15 residues in the CDR3. With 2 bases clipped from V and 3 bases from J, the junction kept 7 bases outside the gene matches. From germline, CDR1 is MGHRA and CDR2 YSYEKL. The DNA for the CDR3 is TGCGCCAGCAGCCAACCGGACAGGCTCCACTACGAGCAGTACTTC. Its protein is CASSQPDRLHYEQYF.

The chain links TRBV3-1 (or the pseudogene TRBV3-2) to TRBJ2-1; D might be TRBD1 (6 bases). The V gene's germline CDR1 is LGHDT and CDR2 YNNKEL (reference sequence). This CDR3 has 17 residues. The ends were cut back, 4 bases at V and 4 bases at J, with 20 bases in the middle. This chain's CDR3 is CASSLSSGTQGYNEQFF. The DNA for the CDR3 is TGTGCCAGCAGCCTCTCCTCGGGGACACAGGGTTACAATGAGCAGTTCTTC.

The rearrangement uses TRBV27 and TRBJ2-5, with D uncertain. Germline V CDR1 and CDR2: MNHEY, SMNVEV (reference sequence). V lost 3 bases and J 1 base, leaving 9 bases between the germline ends. The CDR3 runs to 14 residues. The CDR3, as DNA: TGTGCCAGCAGTTTCGGAGCCCTCCAAGAGACCCAGTACTTC. Its translation is CASSFGALQETQYF.

The chain combines TRBV28 with TRBJ2-3, with D possibly TRBD2 on 7 matching bases. The ends were cut back, 10 bases at V and 1 base at J, with 18 bases in the middle. The CDR3 covers 15 residues. Germline loops: CDR1 MDHEN, CDR2 SYDVKM. CDR3 sequence reads: CATFLGGPGTDTQYF. In nucleotides, the CDR3 is TGTGCCACCTTCCTCGGGGGGCCTGGCACAGATACGCAGTATTTT.

J is TRBJ1-4 and V is TRBV4-1, with D hard to call. V was cut by 1 base and J by 7 bases, with 10 bases left in between. The CDR3 spans 14 residues. CDR1 and CDR2 from the germline V gene are MGHRA and YSYEKL. This chain's CDR3 is CASSQVGRSEKLFF. Written as DNA, the CDR3 is TGCGCCAGCAGCCAAGTAGGGAGGAGTGAAAAACTGTTTTTT.

About this clone itself: The junction differs from germline at one of its ends, possibly a read error. This chain uses TRBV2 with TRBJ2-5; 14 nucleotides match TRBD2. The CDR3 totals 16 residues. CDR1 and CDR2 from the germline V gene are SNHLY and FYNNEI. CDR3 nucleotide sequence: TGTGCCAGCAGAGAAGGACTAGCGGGAGGAGGGGAGACCCAGTACTTC. Translating gives CASREGLAGGGETQYF.

The count of this clone is one. The genes are TRBV6-5 and TRBJ2-7; TRBD1 aligns across 9 bases. The V gene end was trimmed by 8 bases and the J gene end by 6 bases; junction bases not matched to a gene: 5. The germline CDR1 and CDR2 sequences are MNHEY and SVGAGI. The CDR3 extends over 12 amino acids. The CDR3 DNA is TGTGCCAGCGGGACAGGGACTACCGAGCAGTACTTC. Amino acids: CASGTGTTEQYF.

The CDR3 sequence is CASSSSDTNTEAFF. In DNA form, the CDR3 reads TGTGCCAGCAGCTCGAGCGATACGAACACTGAAGCTTTCTTT. This chain links TRBV11-3 with TRBJ1-1; no clear D gene. CDR1 is SGHNT and CDR2 is YENEEA in the germline V gene. V shed 4 bases and J shed 1 base, with 10 bases lying between them. The CDR3 runs 14 residues.

This clone came up once. This chain's CDR3 is CASSLARWGAEEQYF. The DNA for the CDR3 is TGCGCCAGCAGCTTGGCCCGGTGGGGAGCGGAAGAGCAGTACTTC. The V and J genes are TRBV5-1 and TRBJ2-7; D perhaps matches TRBD2 (5 bases). The CDR3 is made up of 15 amino acids. Trimming left V 0 bases short and J 7 bases short, with 17 bases between. Germline loops: CDR1 SGHRS, CDR2 YFSETQ. Drawing the rest from reference TRBV5-1 and TRBJ2-7, the complete variable domain is KAGVTQTPRYLIKTRGQQVTLSCSPISGHRSVSWYQQTPGQGLQFLFEYFSETQRNKGNFPGRFSGRQFSNSRSEMNVSTLELGDSALYLCASSLARWGAEEQYFGPGTRLTVT.

The gene calls are TRBV27 and TRBJ2-7, with a tentative D call TRBD1 (5 bases). Germline values: CDR1 MNHEY, CDR2 SMNVEV (reference sequence). The germline V and J ends were trimmed by 3 bases and 6 bases, with 9 bases remaining between them. The CDR3 extends over 12 amino acids. The CDR3 nucleotides read TGTGCCAGCAGTTTCTTGGGGCTCGAGCAGTACTTC. It yields the protein CASSFLGLEQYF.